Each of the 4 T cell receptor beta chains below was sequenced from the same sample in a study of shared clonotypes between healthy human individuals. The method was immunoSEQ multiplex PCR; TCRdb's version includes in-frame clones alone and lacks a portion of them. The data hold about 770,000 clones, with over 60% observed a single time. Sequenced: memory CD4+ T cells sorted from blood. Subset described: CD45RA-negative fraction. These receptors originate from a woman aged 25 to 39 in good health.

The chain uses TRBV2 and TRBJ2-3; the D call may be TRBD1 or TRBD2 (5 bases each). V lost 11 bases, J lost 1 base, and 16 bases lay in between. Germline V gene lookup returns CDR1 SNHLY and CDR2 FYNNEI. The CDR3 contains 14 residues. The CDR3 spells CAGGGRDRTDTQYF. CDR3 nucleotides: TGTGCCGGAGGAGGCAGGGATCGCACAGATACGCAGTATTTT.

This chain's CDR3 is CASSLSPTGRFGGYTF. The CDR3 bases are TGTGCCAGCAGTTTATCCCCGACAGGGAGGTTTGGTGGCTACACCTTC. The chain joins TRBV27 to TRBJ1-2, with 7 positions matching TRBD1. V was pared by 0 bases and J by 7 bases, with 11 bases of the junction left unmatched. Germline loops: CDR1 MNHEY, CDR2 SMNVEV (reference sequence). The CDR3 is 16 amino acids.

This clone came up many times. This chain uses TRBV27 with TRBJ1-2, with 7 bases aligning to TRBD1. The CDR3 covers 15 residues. The germline CDR1 and CDR2 sequences are MNHEY and SMNVEV (reference sequence). The ends lost 0 bases at V and 13 bases at J; junction bases unmatched: 14. The CDR3 protein is CASSLSYRQGITATF. Here the CDR3 DNA reads TGTGCCAGCAGTTTATCGTATAGACAGGGAATCACGGCCACCTTC.

This clone appeared many times. This chain uses TRBV6-1 with TRBJ2-2; TRBD1 matches at 7 bases. The germline V gene encodes CDR1 MNHNS and CDR2 SASEGT. V lost 8 bases to trimming and J lost 5 bases; unmatched junction nucleotides: 8. The CDR3 is 14 amino acids. CDR3: CASEGQHATGELFF. As DNA, the CDR3 is TGTGCCAGCGAGGGACAGCATGCTACCGGGGAGCTGTTTTTT.